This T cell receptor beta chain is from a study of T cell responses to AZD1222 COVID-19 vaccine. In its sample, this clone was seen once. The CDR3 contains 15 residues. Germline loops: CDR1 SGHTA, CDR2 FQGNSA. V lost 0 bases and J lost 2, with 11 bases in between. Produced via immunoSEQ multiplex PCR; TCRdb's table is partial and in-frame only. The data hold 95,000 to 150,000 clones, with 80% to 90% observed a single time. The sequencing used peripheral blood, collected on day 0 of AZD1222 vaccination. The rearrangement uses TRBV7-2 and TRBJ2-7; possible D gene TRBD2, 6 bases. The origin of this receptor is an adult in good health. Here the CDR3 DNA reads TGTGCCAGCAGCTTAGCCAGGGACTTACCCTACGAGCAGTACTTC. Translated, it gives CASSLARDLPYEQYF.